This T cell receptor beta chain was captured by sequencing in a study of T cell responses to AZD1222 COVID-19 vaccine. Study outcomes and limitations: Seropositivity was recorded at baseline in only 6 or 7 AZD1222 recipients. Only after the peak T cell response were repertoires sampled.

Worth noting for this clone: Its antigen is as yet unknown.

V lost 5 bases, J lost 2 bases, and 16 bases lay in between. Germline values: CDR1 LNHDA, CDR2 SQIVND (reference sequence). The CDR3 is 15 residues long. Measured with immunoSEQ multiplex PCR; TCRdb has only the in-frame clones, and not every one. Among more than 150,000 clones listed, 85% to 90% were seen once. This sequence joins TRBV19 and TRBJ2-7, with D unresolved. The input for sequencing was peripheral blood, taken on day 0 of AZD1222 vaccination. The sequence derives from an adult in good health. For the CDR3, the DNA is TGTGCCAGTAGTCCAGGTGGCCCCCTTGCCTACGAGCAGTACTTC. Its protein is CASSPGGPLAYEQYF.